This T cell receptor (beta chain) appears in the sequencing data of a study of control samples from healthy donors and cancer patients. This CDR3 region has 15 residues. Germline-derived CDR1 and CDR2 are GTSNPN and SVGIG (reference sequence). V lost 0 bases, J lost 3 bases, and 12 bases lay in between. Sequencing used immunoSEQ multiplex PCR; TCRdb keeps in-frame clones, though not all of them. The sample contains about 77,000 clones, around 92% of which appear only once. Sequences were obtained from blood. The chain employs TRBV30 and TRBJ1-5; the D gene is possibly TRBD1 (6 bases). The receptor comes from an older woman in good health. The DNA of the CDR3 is TGTGCCTGGAGTGTAAAAGGGGGAACCAATCAGCCCCAGCATTTT. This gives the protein CAWSVKGGTNQPQHF.